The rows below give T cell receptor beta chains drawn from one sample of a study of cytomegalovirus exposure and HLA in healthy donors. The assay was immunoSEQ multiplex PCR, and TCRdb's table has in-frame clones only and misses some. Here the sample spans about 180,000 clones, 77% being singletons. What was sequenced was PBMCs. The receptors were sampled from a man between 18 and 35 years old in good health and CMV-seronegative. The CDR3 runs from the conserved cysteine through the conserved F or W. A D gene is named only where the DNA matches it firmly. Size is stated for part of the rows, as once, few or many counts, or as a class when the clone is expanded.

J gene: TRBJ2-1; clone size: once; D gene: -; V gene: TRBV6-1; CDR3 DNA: TGTGCCAGCAGTGAAGAAATCGACTGGGTTACCCCAAACTTCTACAATGAGCAGTTCTTC; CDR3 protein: CASSEEIDWVTPNFYNEQFF
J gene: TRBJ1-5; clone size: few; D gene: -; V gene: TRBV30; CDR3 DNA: TGTGCCTGGAGTAAACAGCTCAATCAGCCCCAGCATTTT; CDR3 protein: CAWSKQLNQPQHF
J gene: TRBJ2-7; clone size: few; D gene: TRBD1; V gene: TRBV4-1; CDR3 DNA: TGCGCCAGCAGCCAGTGGGGACAGGGGACGAACGAGCAGTACTTC; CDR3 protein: CASSQWGQGTNEQYF
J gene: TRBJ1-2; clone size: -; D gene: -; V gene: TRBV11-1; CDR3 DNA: TGTGCCAGCAGCTTGGGGGCTGGCTACACCTTC; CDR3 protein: CASSLGAGYTF
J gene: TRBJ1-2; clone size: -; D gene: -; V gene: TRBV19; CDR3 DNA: TGTGCCAGTAGTATCAGCGGGAACTATGGCTACACCTTC; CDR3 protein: CASSISGNYGYTF
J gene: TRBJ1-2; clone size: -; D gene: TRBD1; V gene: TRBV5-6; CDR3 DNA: TGTGCCAGCAGACGTACAGGGGGGTCTATAGAAAATGGCTACACCTTC; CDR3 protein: CASRRTGGSIENGYTF
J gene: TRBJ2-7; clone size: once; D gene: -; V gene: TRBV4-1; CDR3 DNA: TGCGCCAGCAGCCAAACCAGGGCCTACGAGCACTACTTC; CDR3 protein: CASSQTRAYEHYF
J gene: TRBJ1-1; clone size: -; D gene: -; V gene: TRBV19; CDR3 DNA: TGTGCCAGTAGTTGGGGGGGGGCTGCGGCTGAAGCTTTCTTT; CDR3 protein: CASSWGGAAAEAFF
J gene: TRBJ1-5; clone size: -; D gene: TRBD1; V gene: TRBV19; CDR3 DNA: TGTGCCAGTAGTAAGGGACAGTTCAATCAGCCCCAGCATTTT; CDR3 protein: CASSKGQFNQPQHF
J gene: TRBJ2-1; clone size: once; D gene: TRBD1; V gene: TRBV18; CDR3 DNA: TGTGCCAGCTCACCACGGGACAGAGTATACAATGAGCAGTTCTTC; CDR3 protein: CASSPRDRVYNEQFF
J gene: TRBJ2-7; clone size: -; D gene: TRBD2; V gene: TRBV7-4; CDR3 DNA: TGTGCCAGCAGCGAGGCCCCCAGCGGGGGGTACGAGCAGTACTTC; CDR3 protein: CASSEAPSGGYEQYF
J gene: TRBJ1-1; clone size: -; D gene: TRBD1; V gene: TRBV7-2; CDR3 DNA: TGTGCCAGCAGCTCTGACAGGGGGGGCACTGAAGCTTTCTTT; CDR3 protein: CASSSDRGGTEAFF
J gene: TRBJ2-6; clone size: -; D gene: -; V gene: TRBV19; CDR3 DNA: TGTGCCAGTAGTTTACAGGGAGCTGGGGCCAACGTCCTGACTTTC; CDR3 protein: CASSLQGAGANVLTF
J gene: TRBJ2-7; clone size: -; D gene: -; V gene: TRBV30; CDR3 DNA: TGTGCCTGGAGGATACAGGGTCGCGAGCAGTACTTC; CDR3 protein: CAWRIQGREQYF
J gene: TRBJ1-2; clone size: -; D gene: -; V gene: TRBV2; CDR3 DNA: TGTGCCAGCATCCCCACGGGGGGAAACTATGGCTACACCTTC; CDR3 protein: CASIPTGGNYGYTF
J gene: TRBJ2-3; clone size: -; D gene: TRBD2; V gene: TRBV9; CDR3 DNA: TGTGCCAGCAGCCTGGGAACTAGCGGGAGCACAGATACGCAGTATTTT; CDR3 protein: CASSLGTSGSTDTQYF
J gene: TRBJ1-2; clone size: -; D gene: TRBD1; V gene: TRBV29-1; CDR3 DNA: TGCAGCGCCATCCGGGACAGGGATGGCTACACCTTC; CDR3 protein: CSAIRDRDGYTF
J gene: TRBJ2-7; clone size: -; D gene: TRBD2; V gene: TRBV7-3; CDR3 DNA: TGTGCCAGCAGGTGGGGACTAGCGGGAGACGAGCAGTACTTC; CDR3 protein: CASRWGLAGDEQYF
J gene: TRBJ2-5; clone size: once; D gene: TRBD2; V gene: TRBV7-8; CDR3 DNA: TGTGCCAGCAGCTTAGCGACGGGGGGGCCCATTATGGCCCAGTACTTC; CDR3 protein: CASSLATGGPIMAQYF
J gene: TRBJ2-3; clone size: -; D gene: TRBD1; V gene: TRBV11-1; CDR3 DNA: TGTGCCAGGCGACGACAGGGTTATTGGGATACGCAGTATTTT; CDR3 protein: CARRRQGYWDTQYF
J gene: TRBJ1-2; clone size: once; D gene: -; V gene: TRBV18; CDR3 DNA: TGTGCCAGCTCACGGACAGATAACTATGGCTACACCTTC; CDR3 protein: CASSRTDNYGYTF
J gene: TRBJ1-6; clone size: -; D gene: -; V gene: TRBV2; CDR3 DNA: TGTGCCAGCAATAAACAGGGAGGGGATAATTCACCCCTCCACTTT; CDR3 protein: CASNKQGGDNSPLHF
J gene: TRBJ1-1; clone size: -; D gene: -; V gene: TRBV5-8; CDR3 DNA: TGTGCCAGCAGCTTGGGCAGGGCTCAGTTTTCTGAAGCTTTCTTT; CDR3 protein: CASSLGRAQFSEAFF
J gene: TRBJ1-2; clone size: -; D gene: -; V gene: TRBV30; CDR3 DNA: TGTGCCTGGACAGGGAGGATACGGGATGGCTACACCTTC; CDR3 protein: CAWTGRIRDGYTF
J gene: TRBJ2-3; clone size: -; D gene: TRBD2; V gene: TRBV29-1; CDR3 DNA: TGCAGCACCATCGGGACTAGCGGGAGTGTTGAGCAGTATTTT; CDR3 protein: CSTIGTSGSVEQYF
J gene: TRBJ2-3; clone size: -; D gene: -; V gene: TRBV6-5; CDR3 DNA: TGTGCCAGCAGGGCAGGGGGGCCAGATACGCAGTATTTT; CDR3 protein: CASRAGGPDTQYF
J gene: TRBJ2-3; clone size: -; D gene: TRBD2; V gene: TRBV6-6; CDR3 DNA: TGTGCCAGCAGGCCTAGCGGAGGTTTCAGCACAGATACGCAGTATTTT; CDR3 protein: CASRPSGGFSTDTQYF
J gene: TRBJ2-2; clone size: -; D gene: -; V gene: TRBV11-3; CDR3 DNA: TGTGCCAGCAGCTTAATGTCGGGCGGGGAGCTGTTTTTT; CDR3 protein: CASSLMSGGELFF
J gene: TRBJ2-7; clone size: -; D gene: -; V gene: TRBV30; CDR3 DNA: TGTGCCTGGAAGGATGGGGCCCACTACGAGCAGTACTTC; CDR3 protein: CAWKDGAHYEQYF
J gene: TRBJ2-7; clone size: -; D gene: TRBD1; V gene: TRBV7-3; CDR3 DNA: TGTTCCAGCAGCTTAAAAGGTCTTACAGGGGAGTACTTC; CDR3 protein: CSSSLKGLTGEYF
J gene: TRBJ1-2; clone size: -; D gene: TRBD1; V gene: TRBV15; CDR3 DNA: TGTGCCACCACCCAATCGGACAGGGACTATGGCTACACCTTC; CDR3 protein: CATTQSDRDYGYTF
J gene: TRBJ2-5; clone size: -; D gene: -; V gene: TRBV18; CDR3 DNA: TGTGCCAGCTCACCGAAGGGGGACACCCAGTACTTC; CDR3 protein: CASSPKGDTQYF
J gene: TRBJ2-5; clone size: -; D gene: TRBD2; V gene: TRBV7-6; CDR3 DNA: TGTGCCAGCAGCTTGAGCACTAGCGGGCTACAAGAGACCCAGTACTTC; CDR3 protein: CASSLSTSGLQETQYF
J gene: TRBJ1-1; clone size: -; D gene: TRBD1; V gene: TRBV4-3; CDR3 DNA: TGCGCCAGCAGCCAACGGACAGGACGGGAAGCTTTCTTT; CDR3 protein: CASSQRTGREAFF
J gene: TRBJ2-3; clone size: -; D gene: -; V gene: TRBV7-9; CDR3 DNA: TGTGCCAGCAGCTCGGACAGTCCTTTAAGCACAGATACGCAGTATTTT; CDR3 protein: CASSSDSPLSTDTQYF
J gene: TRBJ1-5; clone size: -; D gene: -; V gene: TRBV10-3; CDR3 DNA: TGTGCCATCAGTGAGCGGGATAATCAGCCCCAGCATTTT; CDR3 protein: CAISERDNQPQHF
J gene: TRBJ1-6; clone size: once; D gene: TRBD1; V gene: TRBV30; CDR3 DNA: TGTGCCTGGAGTGTACAGGGGTTAGGTTCACCCCTCCACTTT; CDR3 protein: CAWSVQGLGSPLHF
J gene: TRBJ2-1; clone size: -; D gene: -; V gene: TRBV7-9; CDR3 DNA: TGTGCCAGCAGCGACAGGACTAGTCGCTCCTACAATGAGCAGTTCTTC; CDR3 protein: CASSDRTSRSYNEQFF
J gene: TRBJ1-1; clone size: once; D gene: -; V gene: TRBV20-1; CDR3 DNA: TGCAGTGCTAGAGATCCGGCTGAAGCTTTCTTT; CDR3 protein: CSARDPAEAFF
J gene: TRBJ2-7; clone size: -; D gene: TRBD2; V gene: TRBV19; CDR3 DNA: TGTGCCAGTAGTATTGGTCTAGCGGGATTACCATACGAGCAGTACTTC; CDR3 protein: CASSIGLAGLPYEQYF
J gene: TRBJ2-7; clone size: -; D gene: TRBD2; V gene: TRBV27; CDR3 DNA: TGTGCCAGCAGTCCAAGGATAACGACTAGCGGGAGTCTATACGAGCAGTACTTC; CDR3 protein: CASSPRITTSGSLYEQYF
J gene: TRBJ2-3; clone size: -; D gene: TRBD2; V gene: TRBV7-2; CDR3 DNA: TGTGCCAGCAGCTTAGGGGGTAGCGGGGACGGGAAGTATTTT; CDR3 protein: CASSLGGSGDGKYF
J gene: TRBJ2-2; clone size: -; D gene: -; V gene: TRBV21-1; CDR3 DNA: TGTGCCAGCAGCACCACAGGGTCCACCGGGGAGCTGTTTTTT; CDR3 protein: CASSTTGSTGELFF
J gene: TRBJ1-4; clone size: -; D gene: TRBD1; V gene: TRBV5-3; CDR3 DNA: TGTGCCAGAAGCCAACCCAGGGACAGGGTCCCGACTTATAATGAAAAACTGTTTTTT; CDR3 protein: CARSQPRDRVPTYNEKLFF
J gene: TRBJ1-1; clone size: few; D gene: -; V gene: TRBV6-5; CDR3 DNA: TGTGCCAGCAGTTACAAATGGGGGGAGGTTGGCACTGAAGCTTTCTTT; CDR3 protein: CASSYKWGEVGTEAFF
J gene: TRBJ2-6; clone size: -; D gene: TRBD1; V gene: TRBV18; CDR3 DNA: TGTGCCAGCTCACCGGACAGGGCTGGGGCCAACGTCCTGACTTTC; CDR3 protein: CASSPDRAGANVLTF
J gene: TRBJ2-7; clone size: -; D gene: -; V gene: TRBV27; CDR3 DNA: TGTGCCAGAAAACCAGGGGTCGTATCATCCGAGCAGTACTTC; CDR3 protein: CARKPGVVSSEQYF
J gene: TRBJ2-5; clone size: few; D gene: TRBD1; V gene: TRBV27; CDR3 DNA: TGTGCCAGCAGTTTAAGTGGACAGGAATCGTATAAGGCCCAGTACTTC; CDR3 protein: CASSLSGQESYKAQYF
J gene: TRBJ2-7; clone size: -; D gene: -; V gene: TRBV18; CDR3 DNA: TGTGCCAGCTCACCCGGGACACCCACCTCCTACGAGCAGTACTTC; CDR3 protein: CASSPGTPTSYEQYF
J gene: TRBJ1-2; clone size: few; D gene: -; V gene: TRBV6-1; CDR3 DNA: TGTGCCAGCACCTCCGGGGGTAACTATGGCTACACCTTC; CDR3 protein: CASTSGGNYGYTF
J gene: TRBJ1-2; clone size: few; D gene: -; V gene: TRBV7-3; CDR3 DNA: TGTGCCAGCAGCTTACAGGCGGGCTATGGCTACACCTTC; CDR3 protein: CASSLQAGYGYTF
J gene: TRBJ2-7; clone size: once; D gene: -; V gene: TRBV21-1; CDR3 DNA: TGTGCCAGCACCGCCGGGACAGGGGACCACGAGCAGTACTTC; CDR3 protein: CASTAGTGDHEQYF
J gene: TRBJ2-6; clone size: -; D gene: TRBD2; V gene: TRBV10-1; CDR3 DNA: TGCGCCAGCACACCCGGACTAGCGAGCTCGAAAGGGGCCAACGTCCTGACTTTC; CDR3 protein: CASTPGLASSKGANVLTF
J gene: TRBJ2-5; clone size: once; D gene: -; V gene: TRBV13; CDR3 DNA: TGTGCCAGCAGCATTTACCGGGACTCCGAAGGGGAGACCCAGTACTTC; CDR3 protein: CASSIYRDSEGETQYF
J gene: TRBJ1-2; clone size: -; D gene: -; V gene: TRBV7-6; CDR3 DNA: TGTGCCAGCAGCTTAGGAGGGGACTCGAGGTATGGCTACACCTTC; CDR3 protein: CASSLGGDSRYGYTF
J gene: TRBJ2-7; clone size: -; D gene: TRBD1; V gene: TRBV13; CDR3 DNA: TGTGCCAGCAGCCCCGGGACAGGGTCGGGGGAGCAGTACTTC; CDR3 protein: CASSPGTGSGEQYF
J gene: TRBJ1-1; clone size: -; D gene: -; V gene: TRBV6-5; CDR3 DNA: TGTGCCAGCAGTTACCGCTCCTCGTGGAGGGACACTGAAGCTTTCTTT; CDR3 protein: CASSYRSSWRDTEAFF
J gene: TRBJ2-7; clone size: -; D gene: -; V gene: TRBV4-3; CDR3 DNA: TGCGCCAGCAGCCAAGATCTAAGTAGCGGCGCTGTCTACGAGCAGTACTTC; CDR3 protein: CASSQDLSSGAVYEQYF